The 6 T cell receptor beta chains below come from one sample, sequenced in a study of shared clonotypes between healthy human individuals (dated by TCRdb to the early 2020s). For the CD8 naive samples, CD45RO-negative cells were positively selected for CCR7, yielding a CD45RA+CCR7+ population from which TemRA cells were excluded. The library came from the immunoSEQ multiplex PCR assay. This immuneACCESS table, as held by TCRdb, lists in-frame sequences with V and J called but not all clones. Of the missing ones, under half trace to an unresolved V gene in checked studies; the others have no known cause. This sample comprises nearly 2 million clones, about 95% of them detected only once. 1.2% of the sample rests with the top ten. The sample was naive CD8+ T cells sorted from blood. The sample's cell subset or site, from its label and the paper: CD45RA+CCR7+. All receptors derive from a young man in good health.

As to this clone: The same CDR3 arises from other DNA sequences in this sample as well. The CDR3 region has the DNA TGTGCCAGCAGCCACTGGGACAGCCAAGAGACCCAGTACTTC. Protein product: CASSHWDSQETQYF. The V and J genes are TRBV14 and TRBJ2-5; 7 bases agree with TRBD1. Trimming cost V 3 bases and J 1 base; bases outside gene matches: 2. Looked up from germline, CDR1 is SGHDN and CDR2 is FVKESK. The CDR3 runs 14 residues.

The chain is built from TRBV7-2 and TRBJ2-7; TRBD2 agrees at 14 bases. The V gene's germline CDR1 is SGHTA and CDR2 FQGNSA. The CDR3 has 17 amino acids. V gave up 5 bases and J gave up 4 bases; unmatched junction bases: 10. The CDR3 here is CASSPPRGLAGVYEQYF. The CDR3 DNA reads TGTGCCAGCAGCCCCCCGAGGGGACTAGCGGGAGTATACGAGCAGTACTTC.

The V call is TRBV5-6, the J call TRBJ2-1, with 11 nucleotides matching TRBD2. The V segment lost 4 bases and the J segment 7 bases; nucleotides outside the gene matches: 10. Germline lookup yields CDR1 SGHDT and CDR2 YYEEEE. The CDR3 is made up of 16 amino acids. The CDR3 reads CASSTTSGGSWNEQFF. CDR3 DNA sequence: TGTGCCAGCAGCACCACTAGCGGGGGCTCGTGGAATGAGCAGTTCTTC.

This chain joins TRBV5-6 and TRBJ1-2; 7 positions agree with TRBD1. In germline, CDR1 is SGHDT, CDR2 YYEEEE. V was pared by 2 bases and J by 2 bases, with 6 bases of the junction left unmatched. This CDR3 comprises 15 residues. CDR3 in amino acids: CASSLRGQGNYGYTF. The CDR3 DNA reads as TGTGCCAGCAGCTTAAGGGGGCAGGGCAACTATGGCTACACCTTC.

The chain employs TRBV28 and TRBJ1-4; no clear D. The length of the CDR3 is 14 residues. Germline V lookup: CDR1 MDHEN, CDR2 SYDVKM. Trimming cost V 8 bases and J 2 bases, with 12 bases left between them. CDR3 bases: TGTGCCAGCTCAACTCGGGCGACTAATGAAAAACTGTTTTTT. Its protein product is CASSTRATNEKLFF.

The rearrangement uses TRBV30 and TRBJ1-3; D remains ambiguous. Germline V lookup: CDR1 GTSNPN, CDR2 SVGIG (reference sequence). The CDR3 totals 13 residues. V was shortened by 7 bases and J by 0 bases, with 10 bases between the two germline ends. The CDR3: CASDSSSGNTIYF. The DNA of the CDR3 is TGTGCCTCGGACTCCTCCTCTGGAAACACCATATATTTT.